This T cell receptor beta chain was documented in a study of OX40 agonist ivuxolimab in advanced cancers. As for the study in general: Patients received the agonistic anti-OX40 (CD134) antibody ivuxolimab. At 82.7% male, the cohort had a mean age of approximately 60 years, ranging from about 20 to 80. Eligibility rules accepted prior anti-PD-1, anti-PD-L1 or anti-CTLA-4 therapy, and roughly 40% had some.

Excluded were patients having autoimmune disease history or systemic immunosuppression. With 1 base removed from V and 0 bases from J, the gap between germline ends came to 7 bases. Germline CDR1 reads SGHAT; CDR2 reads FQNNGV. The CDR3 runs 15 residues. Assay: immunoSEQ multiplex PCR; the TCRdb copy retains only in-frame clones and omits some. The sample includes tens of thousands of clones, roughly 86% of them seen just once. This chain uses TRBV11-2 with TRBJ2-1; possibly TRBD1 or TRBD2 for D (5 bases each). The clonotype was recovered from an adult with an advanced solid tumor such as melanoma, head and neck, liver or kidney cancer. Specimen: CD4+ or CD8+ T cells sorted from blood, collected in a trial of the OX40 agonist ivuxolimab. CDR3 residues: CASSLGGSSYNEQFF. The CDR3 coding sequence is TGTGCCAGCAGCTTAGGGGGGAGCTCCTACAATGAGCAGTTCTTC.